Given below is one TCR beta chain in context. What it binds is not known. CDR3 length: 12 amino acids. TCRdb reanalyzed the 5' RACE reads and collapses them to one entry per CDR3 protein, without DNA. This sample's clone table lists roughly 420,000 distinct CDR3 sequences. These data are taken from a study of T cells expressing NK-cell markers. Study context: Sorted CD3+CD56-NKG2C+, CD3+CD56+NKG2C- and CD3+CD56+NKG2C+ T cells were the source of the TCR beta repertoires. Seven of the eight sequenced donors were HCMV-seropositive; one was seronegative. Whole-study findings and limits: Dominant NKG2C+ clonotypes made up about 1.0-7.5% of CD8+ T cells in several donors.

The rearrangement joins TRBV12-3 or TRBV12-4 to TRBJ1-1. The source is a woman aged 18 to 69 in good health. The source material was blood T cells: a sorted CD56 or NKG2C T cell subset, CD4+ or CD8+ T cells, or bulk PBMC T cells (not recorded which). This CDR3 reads CASSRNSGEAFF.